A selection of T cell receptor beta chains follows, all from one sample in a study of T cell repertoires in cytomegalovirus infection. TCRdb fed the reads into MiXCR, producing one record per CDR3 protein. The table lists approximately 300,000 distinct CDR3 sequences, about 28% of them singletons. Antigens for these TCRs are unknown. Material: cultured PBMCs, obtained from culture after CMV antigen stimulation. The receptor set was obtained from a human donor in good health (CMV status not recorded). Some clones in this sample may be carry-over from other donors' samples. Each CDR3 is given with its conserved first and last residue. The order of the fields is CDR3 length, V gene, D gene, clone size, J gene, CDR3 DNA, CDR3 protein. D genes are given only for firm matches. Clone size appears in some rows only: once, few, many, or a class for an expanded clone.

len: 13
v_gene: TRBV7-9
d_gene: NA
abundance: few
j_gene: TRBJ2-7
CDR3nt: TGTGCCAGCAGCTTAGATCCGGACAACGAGCAGTACTTC
CDR3aa: CASSLDPDNEQYF

len: 15
v_gene: TRBV6-1
d_gene: NA
abundance: NA
j_gene: TRBJ2-2
CDR3nt: TGTGCCAGCAGTGGTAGACAGATTCTCACCGGGGAGCTGTTTTTT
CDR3aa: CASSGRQILTGELFF

len: 22
v_gene: TRBV7-8
d_gene: TRBD2
abundance: few
j_gene: TRBJ2-2
CDR3nt: TGTGCCAGCAGCTTTGGTGGGTGGTGGCTAGCGGGAGTTGAGATGACACCCGGGGAGCTGTTTTTT
CDR3aa: CASSFGGWWLAGVEMTPGELFF

len: 16
v_gene: TRBV2
d_gene: TRBD2
abundance: few
j_gene: TRBJ2-3
CDR3nt: TGTGCCAGCACCCCCCAGCGGGGAGGGCGAGGAGATACGCAGTATTTT
CDR3aa: CASTPQRGGRGDTQYF

len: 15
v_gene: TRBV2
d_gene: TRBD1
abundance: NA
j_gene: TRBJ1-1
CDR3nt: TGTGCCAGCAATCGACAGGGGGCGATGAACACTGAAGCTTTCTTT
CDR3aa: CASNRQGAMNTEAFF

len: 13
v_gene: TRBV7-8
d_gene: NA
abundance: NA
j_gene: TRBJ1-6
CDR3nt: TGTGCCAGCAGCTCAGGGGTGGATTCACCCCTCCACTTT
CDR3aa: CASSSGVDSPLHF

len: 12
v_gene: TRBV30
d_gene: NA
abundance: NA
j_gene: TRBJ2-5
CDR3nt: TGTGCCTGGTACAGCGGACAAGAGACCCAGTACTTC
CDR3aa: CAWYSGQETQYF

len: 14
v_gene: TRBV20-1
d_gene: TRBD2
abundance: NA
j_gene: TRBJ2-1
CDR3nt: TGCAGTGCTAGTCCGGGAGGTTGGTACAATGAGCAGTTCTTC
CDR3aa: CSASPGGWYNEQFF

len: 18
v_gene: TRBV28
d_gene: NA
abundance: NA
j_gene: TRBJ2-3
CDR3nt: TGTGCCAGCAGTACCGGGGGCCTCGGGGTATTAAGCACAGATACGCAGTATTTT
CDR3aa: CASSTGGLGVLSTDTQYF

len: 17
v_gene: TRBV7-8
d_gene: NA
abundance: NA
j_gene: TRBJ1-3
CDR3nt: TGTGCCAGCAGTATACGGACAGCCAGCAACTCTGGAAACACCATATATTTT
CDR3aa: CASSIRTASNSGNTIYF

len: 15
v_gene: TRBV6-1
d_gene: TRBD2
abundance: NA
j_gene: TRBJ2-1
CDR3nt: TGTGCCAGCAAATCGGGACTAAAAACCTCCAATGAGCAGTTCTTC
CDR3aa: CASKSGLKTSNEQFF

len: 15
v_gene: TRBV6-1
d_gene: TRBD2
abundance: NA
j_gene: TRBJ2-5
CDR3nt: TGTGCCAGCAGTGAAGTAGCGGGCCTGAGGGAGACCCAGTACTTC
CDR3aa: CASSEVAGLRETQYF

len: 13
v_gene: TRBV12-3/TRBV12-4
d_gene: TRBD2
abundance: few
j_gene: TRBJ2-3
CDR3nt: TGTGCCAGCAGCGGACTAGCGGCAGATACGCAGTATTTT
CDR3aa: CASSGLAADTQYF

len: 15
v_gene: TRBV6-5
d_gene: NA
abundance: NA
j_gene: TRBJ2-3
CDR3nt: TGTGCCAGCAGACGCGCCTCAAGCCCCACAGATACGCAGTATTTT
CDR3aa: CASRRASSPTDTQYF

len: 16
v_gene: TRBV7-8
d_gene: NA
abundance: many
j_gene: TRBJ1-1
CDR3nt: TGTGCCAGCAGCTTAGTGGGGATCCCCTTGAACACTGAAGCTTTCTTT
CDR3aa: CASSLVGIPLNTEAFF

len: 15
v_gene: TRBV5-1
d_gene: NA
abundance: few
j_gene: TRBJ2-1
CDR3nt: TGCGCCAGCGCTACGGCGTGGGCGGAGGACAATGAGCAGTTCTTC
CDR3aa: CASATAWAEDNEQFF

len: 13
v_gene: TRBV6-6
d_gene: NA
abundance: once
j_gene: TRBJ1-2
CDR3nt: TGTGCCACGCTTACGGGGGGCAACTATGGCTACACCTTC
CDR3aa: CATLTGGNYGYTF

len: 14
v_gene: TRBV7-2
d_gene: NA
abundance: few
j_gene: TRBJ1-2
CDR3nt: TGTGCCAGCAGCGCAGAGCCGCTCTACTATGGCTACACCTTC
CDR3aa: CASSAEPLYYGYTF

len: 17
v_gene: TRBV7-3
d_gene: NA
abundance: NA
j_gene: TRBJ2-3
CDR3nt: TGTGCCAGCAGCTTAAAATTTACAGGGTTCAACACAGATACGCAGTATTTT
CDR3aa: CASSLKFTGFNTDTQYF

len: 17
v_gene: TRBV7-6
d_gene: TRBD2
abundance: NA
j_gene: TRBJ2-7
CDR3nt: TGTGCCAGCAGCTTAGGAAAGCTAGCGGGCACTTGGGACGAGCAGTACTTC
CDR3aa: CASSLGKLAGTWDEQYF

len: 15
v_gene: TRBV19
d_gene: NA
abundance: once
j_gene: TRBJ2-1
CDR3nt: TGTGCCAGTAGGTCGGTCGCGGGACGGGGGAATGAGCAGTTCTTC
CDR3aa: CASRSVAGRGNEQFF

len: 15
v_gene: TRBV19
d_gene: TRBD2
abundance: few
j_gene: TRBJ2-1
CDR3nt: TGTGCCAGTAGTAAGGTAGCGGGAGGTGACAATGAGCAGTTCTTC
CDR3aa: CASSKVAGGDNEQFF

len: 16
v_gene: TRBV4-1
d_gene: NA
abundance: few
j_gene: TRBJ1-3
CDR3nt: TGCGCCAGCAGCCAAACGCGGGACGGATCTGGAAACACCATATATTTT
CDR3aa: CASSQTRDGSGNTIYF

len: 17
v_gene: TRBV10-3
d_gene: TRBD1
abundance: NA
j_gene: TRBJ2-3
CDR3nt: TGTGCCATCAGGGACACTGACAGGGCCCGCAGCACAGATACGCAGTATTTT
CDR3aa: CAIRDTDRARSTDTQYF

len: 16
v_gene: TRBV7-9
d_gene: NA
abundance: NA
j_gene: TRBJ2-3
CDR3nt: TGTGCCAGCAGCTTAATGGAAAGGGGAGCCACAGATACGCAGTATTTT
CDR3aa: CASSLMERGATDTQYF

len: 15
v_gene: TRBV19
d_gene: TRBD2
abundance: NA
j_gene: TRBJ2-7
CDR3nt: TGTGCCAGTAGGGCGTCGCCAGCGGGAGTACACGAGCAGTACTTC
CDR3aa: CASRASPAGVHEQYF

len: 15
v_gene: TRBV27
d_gene: NA
abundance: many
j_gene: TRBJ2-2
CDR3nt: TGTGCCAGCAGACCCTTCGGGGGCGGGATCGGGGAGCTGTTTTTT
CDR3aa: CASRPFGGGIGELFF

len: 14
v_gene: TRBV12-5
d_gene: NA
abundance: NA
j_gene: TRBJ1-2
CDR3nt: TGTGCTAGTGGTTTGATCGGGGTTCCCTATGGCTACACCTTC
CDR3aa: CASGLIGVPYGYTF

len: 13
v_gene: TRBV11-2
d_gene: NA
abundance: few
j_gene: TRBJ2-3
CDR3nt: TGTGCCAGCAGCCAAGAGTGGGCAGATACGCAGTATTTT
CDR3aa: CASSQEWADTQYF

len: 14
v_gene: TRBV4-2
d_gene: NA
abundance: once
j_gene: TRBJ2-7
CDR3nt: TGTGCCAGCAGCCAAGACGTCGGTCCCTACGAGCAGTACTTC
CDR3aa: CASSQDVGPYEQYF

len: 16
v_gene: TRBV28
d_gene: TRBD1
abundance: NA
j_gene: TRBJ1-2
CDR3nt: TGTGCCAGCACCGTATCGCCAGGACAGGGGGCTGATGGCTACACCTTC
CDR3aa: CASTVSPGQGADGYTF

len: 15
v_gene: TRBV28
d_gene: NA
abundance: NA
j_gene: TRBJ1-1
CDR3nt: TGTGACAGCAGTTTATGGGGGTATGTGAACACTGAAGCTTTCTTT
CDR3aa: CDSSLWGYVNTEAFF

len: 13
v_gene: TRBV6-1
d_gene: NA
abundance: few
j_gene: TRBJ2-3
CDR3nt: TGTGCCAGCAGTGAAGGTCGGTGGGATACGCAGTATTTT
CDR3aa: CASSEGRWDTQYF

len: 17
v_gene: TRBV6-1
d_gene: NA
abundance: many
j_gene: TRBJ1-1
CDR3nt: TGTGCCAGCAGTGACCTAAACTCGGTCCGAAGAGTCGCTGAAGCTTTCTTT
CDR3aa: CASSDLNSVRRVAEAFF

len: 12
v_gene: TRBV12-3/TRBV12-4
d_gene: NA
abundance: NA
j_gene: TRBJ2-7
CDR3nt: TGTGCCAGCAGTTTGCACGGATACGAGCAGTACTTC
CDR3aa: CASSLHGYEQYF

len: 16
v_gene: TRBV15
d_gene: NA
abundance: NA
j_gene: TRBJ2-5
CDR3nt: TGTGCCACCAGCAGAGATCGAGGGAATTCACCAGAGACCCAGTACTTC
CDR3aa: CATSRDRGNSPETQYF

len: 13
v_gene: TRBV7-9
d_gene: NA
abundance: NA
j_gene: TRBJ2-6
CDR3nt: TGTGCCACCAGGGGGGCTGGGGCCAACGTCCTGACTTTC
CDR3aa: CATRGAGANVLTF

len: 15
v_gene: TRBV27
d_gene: TRBD1
abundance: NA
j_gene: TRBJ1-1
CDR3nt: TGTGCCAGCAGTGCCCGACAGGGAGGGAACACTGAAGCTTTCTTT
CDR3aa: CASSARQGGNTEAFF

len: 15
v_gene: TRBV6-6
d_gene: NA
abundance: few
j_gene: TRBJ2-2
CDR3nt: TGTGCCAGCCGTTCCTCCCTGGGCGGGTCCGGGGAGCTGTTTTTT
CDR3aa: CASRSSLGGSGELFF

len: 15
v_gene: TRBV11-2
d_gene: NA
abundance: NA
j_gene: TRBJ1-6
CDR3nt: TGTGCCAGCAGCTTAGGGGCAGGGGATAATTCACCCCTCCACTTT
CDR3aa: CASSLGAGDNSPLHF

len: 14
v_gene: TRBV7-2
d_gene: NA
abundance: many
j_gene: TRBJ1-3
CDR3nt: TGTGCCAGCAGTAGATATAGCTCTGGAAACACCATATATTTT
CDR3aa: CASSRYSSGNTIYF

len: 15
v_gene: TRBV3-1
d_gene: NA
abundance: once
j_gene: TRBJ2-3
CDR3nt: TGTGCCAGCAGCCAAAGCGGAGACAGCACAGATACGCAGTATTTT
CDR3aa: CASSQSGDSTDTQYF

len: 15
v_gene: TRBV5-4
d_gene: NA
abundance: NA
j_gene: TRBJ2-3
CDR3nt: TGTGCCAGCAGCTTGAACTGGGCTCGCACAGATACGCAGTATTTT
CDR3aa: CASSLNWARTDTQYF

len: 15
v_gene: TRBV10-3
d_gene: TRBD2
abundance: many
j_gene: TRBJ2-3
CDR3nt: TGTGCCATCAGATTACTAGCGTTGTCTACAGATACGCAGTATTTT
CDR3aa: CAIRLLALSTDTQYF

len: 14
v_gene: TRBV7-3
d_gene: NA
abundance: few
j_gene: TRBJ2-3
CDR3nt: TGTGCCAGCAGCTTAAGGGGAAGCACAGATACGCAGTATTTT
CDR3aa: CASSLRGSTDTQYF

len: 16
v_gene: TRBV12-3/TRBV12-4
d_gene: NA
abundance: NA
j_gene: TRBJ2-5
CDR3nt: TGTGCCAGCAGCCGACCCCAGGGGACCGTTCGGGAGACCCAGTACTTC
CDR3aa: CASSRPQGTVRETQYF

len: 18
v_gene: TRBV20-1
d_gene: TRBD2
abundance: NA
j_gene: TRBJ2-3
CDR3nt: TGCAGTGCTAGAGACGCGCAACGTAGCGGGAGCCACACAGATACGCAGTATTTT
CDR3aa: CSARDAQRSGSHTDTQYF

len: 16
v_gene: TRBV7-9
d_gene: TRBD1
abundance: few
j_gene: TRBJ2-1
CDR3nt: TGTGCCAGCAGCCCCAGATACAGGGGTTCGGAAAATGAGCAGTTCTTC
CDR3aa: CASSPRYRGSENEQFF

len: 13
v_gene: TRBV2
d_gene: NA
abundance: NA
j_gene: TRBJ1-1
CDR3nt: TGTGCCAGCTCCCGAGAAGGGGGCACTGAAGCTTTCTTT
CDR3aa: CASSREGGTEAFF